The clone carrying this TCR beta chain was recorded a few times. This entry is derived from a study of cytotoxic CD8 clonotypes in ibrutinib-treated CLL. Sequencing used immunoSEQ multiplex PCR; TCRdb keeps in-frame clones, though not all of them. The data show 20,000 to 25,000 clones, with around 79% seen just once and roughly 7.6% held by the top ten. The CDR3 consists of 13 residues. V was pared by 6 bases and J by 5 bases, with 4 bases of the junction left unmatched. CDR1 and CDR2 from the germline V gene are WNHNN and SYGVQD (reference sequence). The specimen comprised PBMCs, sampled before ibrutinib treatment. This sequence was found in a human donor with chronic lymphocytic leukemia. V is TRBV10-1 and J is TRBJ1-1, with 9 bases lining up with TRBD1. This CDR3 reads CASRKTGGTEAFF. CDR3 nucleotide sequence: TGCGCCAGCAGGAAGACAGGGGGAACTGAAGCTTTCTTT.